This T cell receptor (beta chain) was documented in a study of blood T cell repertoires in COVID-19. As for the study in general: Acute and convalescent COVID-19 specimens originated in the United States, Italy and Spain.

Cohorts were determined from participant-reported clinical history. Resolution of symptoms, clearance, or two negative PCRs was present in recovered Cohort 3 donors. Germline V gene data show CDR1 as KGHSH and CDR2 as LQKENI. V lost 1 base to trimming and J lost 6 bases, with 12 bases between them. This CDR3 is 15 amino acids long. Methods used by the authors: Nucleated cell number was recorded as an estimate derived from reference gene primer amplification. This table comes from immunoSEQ multiplex PCR, and its TCRdb copy is limited to in-frame clones, with some not included. V, J and clone size were drawn from that table, and D and trimming were deduced from the DNA. The repertoire includes about 250,000 clones, about 86% of them detected once, and 3.4% sits in the top ten.

Sequenced sample: PBMCs or T cells enriched from blood (not recorded which). The V and J genes are TRBV18 and TRBJ2-2; TRBD1 is a possible D gene (5 bases). The TCR comes from a man aged 50-60 years who had recovered from COVID-19. CDR3 protein: CASSPLIGDPGELFF. The CDR3 DNA reads as TGTGCCAGCTCACCACTAATAGGGGATCCCGGGGAGCTGTTTTTT. The whole variable domain, remainder taken from reference TRBV18 and TRBJ2-2, is NAGVMQNPRHLVRRRGQEARLRCSPMKGHSHVYWYRQLPEEGLKFMVYLQKENIIDESGMPKERFSAEFPKEGPSILRIQQVVRGDSAAYFCASSPLIGDPGELFFGEGSRLTVL.